Shown below are 32 T cell receptor beta chains from a single sample sequenced in a study of shared clonotypes between healthy human individuals. The assay was immunoSEQ multiplex PCR, and TCRdb's table has in-frame clones only and misses some. The sample contains more than 150,000 clones, roughly 70% of which appear only once. The specimen was memory CD4+ T cells sorted from blood. The subset: CD45RA-negative fraction. The receptors shown here come from a man aged 25-40 years in good health.

The rearrangement links TRBV5-1 to TRBJ2-5; D is undetermined. Trimming took 4 bases from V and 2 from J, leaving 12 bases between them. Looked up from germline, CDR1 is SGHRS and CDR2 is YFSETQ. The CDR3 spans 14 residues. The CDR3: CASSIGQTQETQYF. The CDR3, as DNA: TGCGCCAGCAGCATAGGGCAGACACAAGAGACCCAGTACTTC.

The chain couples TRBV5-5 to TRBJ2-7; 8 bases match TRBD1. This CDR3 spans 15 amino acids. Germline assignment: CDR1 SGHKS and CDR2 YYEKEE (reference sequence). V shed 0 bases and J 8 bases; nucleotides not matched to a gene: 10. The CDR3 DNA is TGTGCCAGCAGCTTGGCAGGGGGCTCTAGTTCGCAGCAGTACTTC. Its translation is CASSLAGGSSSQQYF.

CDR3 loop: CASRDRGVNQPQHF. The CDR3 region has the DNA TGTGCCAGCCGGGACAGGGGCGTCAATCAGCCCCAGCATTTT. This chain links TRBV19 with TRBJ1-5, with 10 bases aligning to TRBD1. The junction had 5 bases not matched to a gene; V was cut back by 9 bases and J by 3 bases. The length of the CDR3 is 14 residues. Germline-derived CDR1 and CDR2 are LNHDA and SQIVND (reference sequence).

The CDR3 loop is CASRRGSSYNEQFF. CDR3 in DNA: TGTGCCAGTAGGCGCGGGAGCTCCTACAATGAGCAGTTCTTC. The chain employs TRBV19 and TRBJ2-1, with 7 bases lining up with TRBD2. V dropped 6 bases and J dropped 0; count of bases not matched to a gene: 2. This CDR3 has 14 amino acids. From germline, CDR1 is LNHDA and CDR2 SQIVND (reference sequence). The full variable domain, completed using reference TRBV19 and TRBJ2-1, is DGGITQSPKYLFRKEGQNVTLSCEQNLNHDAMYWYRQDPGQGLRLIYYSQIVNDFQKGDIAEGYSVSREKKESFPLTVTSAQKNPTAFYLCASRRGSSYNEQFFGPGTRLTVL.

This chain joins TRBV5-1 and TRBJ1-4, with D perhaps TRBD1 (5 bases). Germline CDR1 SGHRS, CDR2 YFSETQ. The V end was cut by 5 bases, the J end by 8 bases, with 13 bases between. This CDR3 spans 13 amino acids. The CDR3 loop reads CASRPGPSEKLFF. CDR3 coding DNA: TGCGCCAGCAGGCCGGGACCCAGCGAAAAACTGTTTTTT.

The chain joins TRBV4-1 to TRBJ1-5, with unresolved D. The CDR3 has 16 amino acids. Germline V gives CDR1 MGHRA, CDR2 YSYEKL. Trimming took 1 base from V and 2 from J, leaving 12 bases between them. CDR3 amino acids: CASSQGYGLGNQPQHF. CDR3 sequence (DNA): TGCGCCAGCAGCCAAGGGTACGGGCTGGGCAATCAGCCCCAGCATTTT.

This chain connects TRBV14 to TRBJ2-5; D is undetermined. The germline V gene has CDR1 SGHDN and CDR2 FVKESK. This CDR3 region has 13 residues. V was clipped by 4 bases and J by 4 bases, with 10 bases between them. This CDR3 reads CASSLGMRETQYF. CDR3 coding DNA: TGTGCCAGCAGCCTCGGAATGAGAGAGACCCAGTACTTC.

To note about this clone: At the DNA level, this CDR3 is encoded by other sequences in the same sample as well. The chain's CDR3 is CASSTRQGTEAFF. The DNA for the CDR3 is TGTGCCAGCAGCACAAGACAGGGGACTGAAGCTTTCTTT. The chain is built from TRBV7-9 and TRBJ1-1, with 8 bases that match TRBD1. The ends lost 5 bases at V and 5 bases at J; junction bases unmatched: 4. The CDR3 is 13 amino acids. The germline gives CDR1 SEHNR, CDR2 FQNEAQ (reference sequence). Supplemented by reference TRBV7-9 and TRBJ1-1, the full variable domain reads DTGVSQNPRHKITKRGQNVTFRCDPISEHNRLYWYRQTLGQGPEFLTYFQNEAQLEKSRLLSDRFSAERPKGSFSTLEIQRTEQGDSAMYLCASSTRQGTEAFFGQGTRLTVV.

This clone was detected only a few times. The chain has TRBV7-3 and TRBJ2-3, with 8 bases aligning to TRBD2. Germline V gives CDR1 SGHTA, CDR2 FQGTGA. V trimming: 5 bases; J trimming: 5 bases; junction bases outside the gene matches: 9. CDR3 size: 15 residues. CDR3 bases: TGTGCCAGCAGCCCCCGGGGGGGAGAGGGAGATACGCAGTATTTT. This gives the protein CASSPRGGEGDTQYF.

CDR3 bases: TGCGCCAGCAGCTTCCAGGGTCCAGATACGCAGTATTTT. It codes for CASSFQGPDTQYF. The J gene is TRBJ2-3, the V gene TRBV5-1, with D possibly being TRBD1 (5 bases). CDR1 and CDR2 from the germline V gene are SGHRS and YFSETQ. V lost 2 bases and J 4 bases, leaving 8 bases between the germline ends. The CDR3 runs 13 residues.

CDR3 sequence reads: CASSRGQNNQPQHF. The DNA for the CDR3 is TGTGCCAGCAGTAGAGGACAGAATAATCAGCCCCAGCATTTT. The chain uses TRBV27 and TRBJ1-5, with TRBD1 as a possible D gene (6 bases). Trimming pared 5 bases from V and 4 bases from J, leaving 12 bases between. In germline, CDR1 is MNHEY, CDR2 SMNVEV (reference sequence). The CDR3 extends over 14 amino acids.

The chain couples TRBV5-1 to TRBJ1-1; D gene uncertain. The CDR3 is 13 amino acids. Germline-derived CDR1 and CDR2 are SGHRS and YFSETQ. Trimming took off 4 bases at V and 1 base at J, with 8 bases between the two ends. The CDR3 protein is CASSVETNTEAFF. The CDR3 bases are TGCGCCAGCAGCGTAGAAACGAACACTGAAGCTTTCTTT.

The chain has TRBV5-6 and TRBJ2-7; unclear D gene. The V gene lost 0 bases and the J gene lost 0 bases, with 13 bases spanning the gap. The germline CDR1 and CDR2 sequences are SGHDT and YYEEEE. The CDR3 is 16 residues long. For the CDR3, the DNA is TGTGCCAGCAGCTTGGGTGGGCGGAAGAGCTCCTACGAGCAGTACTTC. It encodes CASSLGGRKSSYEQYF.

Comments on this clone: At one boundary the junction diverges from the germline segment, which might be a read error. This sequence joins TRBV14 and TRBJ2-7; D unresolved. The CDR3 has 13 residues. Germline CDR1 is SGHDN and CDR2 is FVKESK. CDR3 amino acids: CASSLLGTYEQYF. The CDR3 region has the DNA TGTGCCAGTAGCCTTTTGGGCACCTACGAGCAGTACTTC.

This chain uses TRBV11-1 with TRBJ2-5; D unresolved. Per germline, CDR1 SGHAT and CDR2 FQDESV (reference sequence). Trimming removed 2 bases at V and 2 bases at J, with 9 bases between. The CDR3 sequence is 14 residues long. The CDR3 loop is CASSLRALQETQYF. The CDR3 DNA reads TGTGCCAGCAGCTTAAGGGCACTACAAGAGACCCAGTACTTC.

The chain employs TRBV19 and TRBJ2-7, with D maybe TRBD2 (6 bases). V dropped 0 bases and J dropped 3 bases, with 12 bases sitting between them. This CDR3 is built from 15 residues. Germline loops: CDR1 LNHDA, CDR2 SQIVND (reference sequence). The CDR3 coding sequence is TGTGCCAGTAGTATAGACGCTGGGCGGGGCTACGAGCAGTACTTC. Translating it yields CASSIDAGRGYEQYF.

The CDR3, as DNA: TGTGCCAGCAGCCAAGACACGAACACTGAAGCTTTCTTT. It translates to CASSQDTNTEAFF. This chain links TRBV14 with TRBJ1-1; no definite D call. V lost 0 bases, J lost 1 base, and 3 bases lay in between. CDR3 length: 13 amino acids. Germline CDR1 and CDR2: SGHDN and FVKESK.

This sequence joins TRBV15 and TRBJ2-3, with a possible D match to TRBD1 (6 bases). Trimming removed 4 bases from V and 2 bases from J, with 13 bases in between. CDR3 size: 15 residues. Germline CDR1 LNHNV, CDR2 YYDKDF (reference sequence). The CDR3, as DNA: TGTGCCACCAGCATAGGGGGTGGTTACACAGATACGCAGTATTTT. Protein: CATSIGGGYTDTQYF.

The V call is TRBV5-6, the J call TRBJ2-5; no definite D call. The ends were cut back, 2 bases at V and 5 bases at J, with 13 bases in the middle. Germline V lookup: CDR1 SGHDT, CDR2 YYEEEE. CDR3 size: 14 residues. Here the CDR3 DNA reads TGTGCCAGCAGCTTTTGGGTAACCCTGGAGACCCAGTACTTC. It codes for CASSFWVTLETQYF.

This sequence joins TRBV10-3 and TRBJ2-7; a weak D match, TRBD1 (5 bases). Trimming shortened V by 1 base and J by 2 bases, and 12 bases separated the two germline ends. CDR3 length: 15 residues. The germline V gene has CDR1 ENHRY and CDR2 SYGVKD. This chain's CDR3 is CAISEYGQDTYEQYF. The CDR3 region has the DNA TGTGCCATCAGTGAGTATGGACAAGATACCTACGAGCAGTACTTC.

V is TRBV10-1 and J is TRBJ2-1; perhaps TRBD1 as D (6 bases). The CDR3 extends over 13 amino acids. The V end was cut by 6 bases, the J end by 3 bases, with 9 bases between. CDR1 is WNHNN, CDR2 SYGVQD, per germline (reference sequence). The CDR3 bases are TGCGCCAGCAGCCCGGACAGCTACAATGAGCAGTTCTTC. Encoded protein: CASSPDSYNEQFF.

The chain joins TRBV7-8 to TRBJ2-5; 8 nucleotides align to TRBD1. The CDR3 consists of 17 residues. J was trimmed by 4 bases and V by 2 bases; bases with no gene match: 12. Germline CDR1 is SGHVS and CDR2 is FQNEAQ. Here the CDR3 reads CASSLHEGRGRRETQYF. In DNA, the CDR3 is TGTGCCAGCAGCTTACATGAAGGCAGGGGGCGACGAGAGACCCAGTACTTC.

The chain has TRBV14 and TRBJ2-1; TRBD2 agrees at 15 bases. The CDR3 spans 16 residues. J was trimmed by 10 bases and V by 8 bases; bases with no gene match: 12. Germline-derived CDR1 and CDR2 are SGHDN and FVKESK. CDR3 bases: TGTGCCAGCTTGAAGGGACTAGCGGGAGGATCATGGGAGCAGTTCTTC. As protein: CASLKGLAGGSWEQFF. The full variable domain, rest sourced from reference TRBV14 and TRBJ2-1, is EAGVTQFPSHSVIEKGQTVTLRCDPISGHDNLYWYRRVMGKEIKFLLHFVKESKQDESGMPNNRFLAERTGGTYSTLKVQPAELEDSGVYFCASLKGLAGGSWEQFFGPGTRLTVL.

The chain carries TRBV5-1 and TRBJ2-7; D may be TRBD2 (6 bases). The V end was cut by 7 bases, the J end by 0 bases, with 14 bases between. Germline CDR1 reads SGHRS; CDR2 reads YFSETQ. CDR3 size: 14 residues. CDR3 loop: CASRMDYSSYEQYF. In nucleotides, the CDR3 is TGCGCCAGCCGGATGGACTACAGCTCCTACGAGCAGTACTTC.

The chain combines TRBV6-1 with TRBJ2-1; D uncertain. The CDR3 contains 15 residues. The V and J ends lost 4 bases and 6 bases respectively, with 16 bases between them. Germline CDR1 and CDR2: MNHNS and SASEGT. The CDR3 reads CASSVQPYPGNEQFF. The DNA of the CDR3 is TGTGCCAGCAGTGTTCAGCCCTACCCGGGCAATGAGCAGTTCTTC.

This clone appeared a few times. The genes are TRBV5-1 and TRBJ2-7; D possibly matches TRBD1 or TRBD2 (5 bases each). From germline, CDR1 is SGHRS and CDR2 YFSETQ. This CDR3 is 13 amino acids long. Deletions cut 2 bases from V and 1 base from J, with 7 bases between. CDR3 sequence reads: CASSFGGSYEQYF. The DNA of the CDR3 is TGCGCCAGCAGCTTTGGGGGTTCCTACGAGCAGTACTTC.

As concerns this clone: The sample contains more than one DNA sequence encoding this CDR3. The V call is TRBV5-1, the J call TRBJ2-3; D not resolved. In germline, CDR1 is SGHRS, CDR2 YFSETQ. Trimming removed 0 bases from V and 2 bases from J, with 7 bases in between. This CDR3 region has 14 residues. The CDR3 region has the DNA TGCGCCAGCAGCTTGGGGCAGACCACAGATACGCAGTATTTT. It yields the protein CASSLGQTTDTQYF. Together with reference TRBV5-1 and TRBJ2-3, the CDR3 gives the full variable domain: KAGVTQTPRYLIKTRGQQVTLSCSPISGHRSVSWYQQTPGQGLQFLFEYFSETQRNKGNFPGRFSGRQFSNSRSEMNVSTLELGDSALYLCASSLGQTTDTQYFGPGTRLTVL.

CDR3 coding DNA: TGCAGTGCCAAAGGGTTTACTGAAGCTTTCTTT. As protein: CSAKGFTEAFF. The rearrangement links TRBV20-1 to TRBJ1-1; D gene ambiguous. CDR1 and CDR2 (germline): DFQATT, SNEGSKA (reference sequence). This CDR3 contains 11 residues. Trimming pared 6 bases from V and 5 bases from J, leaving 10 bases between.

The rearrangement joins TRBV2 to TRBJ1-2; 9 bases are shared with TRBD1. After removal of 4 bases from V and 7 bases from J, the junction contained 4 bases not matched to a gene. The CDR3 covers 13 residues. Germline-derived CDR1 and CDR2 are SNHLY and FYNNEI. In DNA, the CDR3 is TGTGCCAGCAGTGCGGGACAGGGACTTGGCTACACCTTC. Protein product: CASSAGQGLGYTF.

This clone has only one observation. CDR3 nucleotide sequence: TGCGCCAGCAGCTTGTGGGAGGGGAAGGGTAGGACCTACGAGCAGTACTTC. This codes for CASSLWEGKGRTYEQYF. V gene TRBV5-1 combines with J gene TRBJ2-7; TRBD2 matches 7 bases. The V segment lost 1 base and the J segment 2 bases; nucleotides outside the gene matches: 12. The germline gives CDR1 SGHRS, CDR2 YFSETQ. The CDR3 runs 17 residues. The full variable domain, its missing parts supplied by reference TRBV5-1 and TRBJ2-7, is KAGVTQTPRYLIKTRGQQVTLSCSPISGHRSVSWYQQTPGQGLQFLFEYFSETQRNKGNFPGRFSGRQFSNSRSEMNVSTLELGDSALYLCASSLWEGKGRTYEQYFGPGTRLTVT.

The chain has TRBV19 and TRBJ2-1, with a weak D call TRBD2 (5 bases). V lost 6 bases to trimming and J lost 2 bases, with 11 bases between them. CDR3 length: 14 residues. The germline V gene encodes CDR1 LNHDA and CDR2 SQIVND (reference sequence). Written as DNA, the CDR3 is TGTGCCAGTAGCGGACTGGGAACCTACAATGAGCAGTTCTTC. It is translated as CASSGLGTYNEQFF.

V is TRBV7-2 and J is TRBJ2-7; D not certain. In germline, CDR1 is SGHTA, CDR2 FQGNSA. V lost 0 bases and J lost 0, with 9 bases in between. CDR3 length equals 15 residues. In DNA, the CDR3 is TGTGCCAGCAGCTTAGCAGGGTTAGACTCCTACGAGCAGTACTTC. Its protein product is CASSLAGLDSYEQYF.